The 2 T cell receptor beta chains reported below all come from one sample, sequenced in a study of cytomegalovirus exposure and HLA in healthy donors (dated by TCRdb to about 2017). The library relied on the immunoSEQ multiplex PCR assay. A mixture of 60 forward primers for TCR Vbeta segments and 13 reverse primers for TCR Jbeta segments was used in the multiplex PCR. Here the immuneACCESS table is served through TCRdb, limited to in-frame sequences with V and J called. Missing clones are a known gap in these copies; in checked studies unresolved V genes cover under half, and the rest lacks a known reason. The sample table lists about 160,000 clones, roughly 82% of them with a count of one. Around 3% of the sample is held by the ten biggest clonotypes. Input material: PBMCs. These receptors were collected from a woman aged 45 to 65 in good health and CMV-seropositive.

This clone was detected once. The chain is built from TRBV19 and TRBJ1-2; 9 bases fit TRBD1. The CDR3 totals 14 residues. From germline, CDR1 is LNHDA and CDR2 SQIVND (reference sequence). J gave up 2 bases and V 8 bases, and 6 bases lay outside the gene matches. CDR3 amino acids: CASGRTGENYGYTF. The CDR3, as DNA: TGTGCCAGTGGGCGGACAGGGGAGAACTATGGCTACACCTTC.

This chain uses TRBV6-5 with TRBJ1-1, with 7 nucleotides matching TRBD1. With V trimmed by 2 bases and J by 1 base, 7 bases remained unmatched. Germline CDR1 is MNHEY and CDR2 is SVGAGI. The CDR3 runs to 16 residues. CDR3 protein: CASSYNPGQPNTEAFF. CDR3 nucleotides: TGTGCCAGCAGTTACAACCCGGGACAGCCGAACACTGAAGCTTTCTTT.